These 24 T cell receptor beta chains originate from one sample sequenced in a study of blood T cells in healthy people across ages. Through a sample-barcoded 5' primer and a J-beta primer mix, a second PCR was run for roughly 7 to 11 cycles. TCRdb analysed the 5' RACE reads with MiXCR anew, one entry per CDR3 protein. This table has around 1.5 million distinct CDR3 sequences, almost 60% appearing once. What was sequenced was blood. Receptors were obtained from a man younger than 35 in good health.

The chain has TRBV20-1 and TRBJ2-3; TRBD1 is a possible D gene (6 bases). Germline V CDR1 and CDR2: DFQATT, SNEGSKA (reference sequence). This CDR3 comprises 15 residues. V lost 1 base, J lost 3 bases, and 14 bases lay in between. CDR3 coding DNA: TGCAGTGCTAGAGGGACCAGGGGAAATACAGATACGCAGTATTTT. Translated, it gives CSARGTRGNTDTQYF.

The chain employs TRBV12-3 or TRBV12-4 and TRBJ2-5; 8 nucleotides align to TRBD1. This CDR3 comprises 14 residues. The ends lost 5 bases at V and 3 bases at J; junction bases unmatched: 5. As DNA, the CDR3 is TGTGCCAGCAGTGCCCAGGGGGCGAAAGAGACCCAGTACTTC. Translated, it gives CASSAQGAKETQYF.

The CDR3 region has the DNA TGCGCCAGCAGCCAAGATTTAGATGGGGGGCGAACCGGGGAGCTGTTTTTT. Translated, it gives CASSQDLDGGRTGELFF. This chain uses TRBV4-3 with TRBJ2-2; D possibly matches TRBD1 or TRBD2 (6 bases each). The V gene lost 0 bases and the J gene lost 5 bases, with 16 bases spanning the gap. CDR3 length: 17 residues. CDR1 is LGHNA, CDR2 YSLEER, per germline.

This clonotype was observed a handful of times. The genes are TRBV29-1 and TRBJ1-5; weak D call: TRBD1 (6 bases). Trimming removed 7 bases from V and 4 bases from J, with 14 bases in between. Germline V CDR1 and CDR2: SQVTM, ANQGSEA. This CDR3 has 13 residues. CDR3 nucleotides: TGCAGCGGCCTCGGGGGCAGGAATCAGCCCCAGCATTTT. It codes for CSGLGGRNQPQHF. Full variable domain (missing parts from reference TRBV29-1 and TRBJ1-5): SAVISQKPSRDICQRGTSLTIQCQVDSQVTMMFWYRQQPGQSLTLIATANQGSEATYESGFVIDKFPISRPNLTFSTLTVSNMSPEDSSIYLCSGLGGRNQPQHFGDGTRLSIL.

The chain has TRBV25-1 and TRBJ2-7; 7 bases line up with TRBD1. The germline CDR1 and CDR2 sequences are MGHDK and SYGVNS. The CDR3 spans 15 residues. After removal of 0 bases from V and 5 bases from J, the junction contained 7 bases not matched to a gene. The CDR3 spells CASSEYRGRGHEQYF. Written as DNA, the CDR3 is TGTGCCAGCAGTGAATATAGGGGGCGCGGCCACGAGCAGTACTTC.

The chain couples TRBV7-9 to TRBJ1-2; D gene ambiguous. CDR3 length: 12 residues. The germline V gene has CDR1 SEHNR and CDR2 FQNEAQ (reference sequence). V lost 6 bases to trimming and J lost 1 base, with 6 bases between them. The CDR3 is CASSGLNYGYTF. The CDR3 region has the DNA TGTGCCAGCAGTGGCCTTAACTATGGCTACACCTTC.

This clonotype was observed a few times. The rearrangement links TRBV7-9 to TRBJ2-7; D gene ambiguous. V was pared by 5 bases and J by 6 bases, with 14 bases between. CDR1 SEHNR and CDR2 FQNEAQ come from the germline V gene (reference sequence). This CDR3 is 13 amino acids long. This chain's CDR3 is CASSTQKTGEQYF. CDR3 in DNA: TGTGCCAGCAGCACACAAAAGACCGGCGAGCAGTACTTC.

V and J are TRBV24-1 and TRBJ2-3, with 14 bases aligning to TRBD2. The length of the CDR3 is 14 residues. The germline V gene encodes CDR1 KGHDR and CDR2 SFDVKD. V lost 5 bases, J lost 9 bases, and 3 bases stayed unmatched. CDR3 region: CATSGLAGGVTQYF. The CDR3 nucleotides read TGTGCCACCAGTGGACTAGCGGGGGGGGTCACGCAGTATTTT.

V usage is TRBV20-1 and J usage is TRBJ2-3; no reliable D call. There are 16 residues in the CDR3. V gave up 0 bases and J gave up 2 bases, with 15 bases separating them. The V gene's germline CDR1 is DFQATT and CDR2 SNEGSKA (reference sequence). CDR3 nucleotides: TGCAGTGCTAGAGATTTGTCGGAGCAAAACACAGATACGCAGTATTTT. Translated: CSARDLSEQNTDTQYF.

The chain carries TRBV29-1 and TRBJ1-4; D is unresolved. In germline, CDR1 is SQVTM, CDR2 ANQGSEA. CDR3 length: 11 residues. Trimming pared 4 bases from V and 8 bases from J, leaving 8 bases between. CDR3 loop: CSVVQVEKLFF. The CDR3 DNA sequence: TGCAGCGTTGTTCAGGTAGAAAAACTGTTTTTT.

The chain carries TRBV12-3 or TRBV12-4 and TRBJ2-3; TRBD2 aligns across 10 bases. The CDR3 extends over 14 amino acids. With 7 bases clipped from V and 4 bases from J, the junction kept 5 bases outside the gene matches. The CDR3 DNA reads as TGTGCCAGCAACCTACTAGCGGGACCAGATACGCAGTATTTT. Protein: CASNLLAGPDTQYF.

The V gene is TRBV21-1, the J gene TRBJ1-2; the table's D call of TRBD1 was not tested on the DNA. TRBV21-1 is classified as a pseudogene. CDR3 length: 13 amino acids. The CDR3 here is CASSTDRVCGYTF. CDR3 DNA sequence: TGTGCCAGCAGCACGGACAGGGTCTGCGGCTACACCTTC.

V usage is TRBV5-1 and J usage is TRBJ1-2; D gene uncertain. The germline V and J ends were trimmed by 5 bases and 3 bases, with 14 bases remaining between them. CDR3 length: 14 amino acids. Per the germline V gene, CDR1 is SGHRS and CDR2 is YFSETQ. CDR3 coding DNA: TGCGCCAGCAGAAATCGTAGGGAAGACTATGGCTACACCTTC. It translates to CASRNRREDYGYTF.

This clonotype was found a few times. The gene calls are TRBV15 and TRBJ1-2; TRBD1 aligns across 7 bases. The CDR3 has 11 residues. The trim removed 3 bases at V and 10 bases at J, leaving 2 bases unmatched. The germline V gene has CDR1 LNHNV and CDR2 YYDKDF (reference sequence). Here the CDR3 DNA reads TGTGCCACCAGCAGGGACAGGATCTACACCTTC. Its protein is CATSRDRIYTF.

The rearrangement links TRBV20-1 to TRBJ2-7; a possible D gene is TRBD2 (5 bases). CDR1 is DFQATT and CDR2 is SNEGSKA in the germline V gene (reference sequence). V lost 1 base and J 4 bases, leaving 14 bases between the germline ends. The CDR3 consists of 14 residues. The chain's CDR3 is CSARALLSGYEQYF. CDR3 DNA sequence: TGCAGTGCTAGAGCCTTATTGAGCGGTTACGAGCAGTACTTC.

This clonotype was counted only a few times. The chain uses TRBV27 and TRBJ2-7; D is possibly TRBD1 or TRBD2 (5 bases each). The CDR3 is made up of 17 amino acids. Germline loops: CDR1 MNHEY, CDR2 SMNVEV (reference sequence). Trimming stripped 4 bases from V and 0 bases from J, with 19 bases between. The CDR3 nucleotides are TGTGCCAGCAGTTCCCAGCGTCCCGGGGCCTACTCCTACGAGCAGTACTTC. Translated, it gives CASSSQRPGAYSYEQYF.

The gene calls are TRBV20-1 and TRBJ2-1; maybe TRBD1 (5 bases). The CDR3 extends over 13 amino acids. Germline CDR1 and CDR2: DFQATT and SNEGSKA (reference sequence). DNA of the CDR3: TGCGGCTTAGGGGCTCGCAACGGAAATGAGCAGTTCTTC. Amino acids: CGLGARNGNEQFF.

The chain employs TRBV11-1 and TRBJ2-7; 7 positions agree with TRBD1. V lost 6 bases to trimming and J lost 4 bases; unmatched junction nucleotides: 9. The germline gives CDR1 SGHAT, CDR2 FQDESV (reference sequence). This CDR3 contains 14 residues. This CDR3 reads CASRATGTVYEQYF. The CDR3 DNA reads TGTGCCAGCAGGGCGACCGGGACAGTTTACGAGCAGTACTTC.

The V call is TRBV29-1, the J call TRBJ1-1; D unresolved. Germline loops: CDR1 SQVTM, CDR2 ANQGSEA. The CDR3 is made up of 16 amino acids. Trimming pared 6 bases from V and 0 bases from J, leaving 20 bases between. CDR3 loop: CSVLLRPGGMNTEAFF. CDR3 DNA sequence: TGCAGCGTCCTACTTCGACCGGGTGGGATGAACACTGAAGCTTTCTTT.

This chain joins TRBV15 and TRBJ2-1; 7 positions agree with TRBD2. Germline V lookup: CDR1 LNHNV, CDR2 YYDKDF (reference sequence). The CDR3 extends over 16 amino acids. V shed 1 base, J shed 4 bases, and the junction held 7 bases outside the gene matches. The CDR3, as DNA: TGTGCCACCAGCAGAGGGGTTAGCGGGCTATACAATGAGCAGTTCTTC. It codes for CATSRGVSGLYNEQFF.

The chain joins TRBV6-2 or TRBV6-3 to TRBJ2-6, with D possibly TRBD2 on 5 matching bases. V lost 0 bases and J 0 bases, leaving 18 bases between the germline ends. There are 20 residues in the CDR3. Germline-derived CDR1 and CDR2 are MNHEY and SVGEGT. CDR3 residues: CASSYSRRGDGGSGANVLTF. The CDR3 DNA sequence: TGTGCCAGCAGTTACTCCCGCCGGGGAGACGGCGGCTCTGGGGCCAACGTCCTGACTTTC.

J is TRBJ1-1 and V is TRBV7-9; D gene uncertain. CDR1 and CDR2 from the germline V gene are SEHNR and FQNEAQ (reference sequence). This CDR3 spans 15 amino acids. V lost 3 bases and J 0 bases, leaving 11 bases between the germline ends. This CDR3 reads CASSLVVGMNTEAFF. The CDR3 coding sequence is TGTGCCAGCAGCTTGGTTGTAGGGATGAACACTGAAGCTTTCTTT.

This rearrangement joins TRBV4-1 to TRBJ1-3; tentative D call: TRBD1 (6 bases). This CDR3 region has 16 residues. The germline CDR1 and CDR2 sequences are MGHRA and YSYEKL. The V end lost 1 base, the J end lost 1 base, and 11 bases lay between the germline ends. CDR3 sequence reads: CASSQAGGASGNTIYF. The CDR3 DNA is TGCGCCAGCAGCCAAGCTGGGGGGGCGTCTGGAAACACCATATATTTT.

This clonotype has a handful of counts. This rearrangement joins TRBV6-1 to TRBJ2-1; D ambiguous. CDR1 MNHNS and CDR2 SASEGT come from the germline V gene. Trimming left V 9 bases short and J 8 bases short, with 8 bases between. The length of the CDR3 is 10 residues. This chain's CDR3 is CASTHYEQFF. Written as DNA, the CDR3 is TGTGCCAGTACCCACTATGAGCAGTTCTTC.